The sequence of this T cell receptor (beta chain) was determined in a study of control samples from healthy donors and cancer patients. Germline V lookup: CDR1 SEHNR, CDR2 FQNEAQ (reference sequence). V dropped 3 bases and J dropped 6 bases, with 12 bases sitting between them. There are 13 residues in the CDR3. Sequencing was performed with immunoSEQ multiplex PCR; in TCRdb, only in-frame clones are kept and a portion is missing. Of 60,000 to 70,000 clones in the sample, roughly 85% were seen once. This clone was picked up a small number of times. This TCR derives from a man aged 40-49 years in good health. Sequenced material: blood. The chain links TRBV7-9 to TRBJ2-7; TRBD1 is a possible D gene (5 bases). This CDR3 is CASSLTDSLEQYF. The CDR3 DNA sequence: TGTGCCAGCAGCTTGACAGATTCCCTCGAGCAGTACTTC.